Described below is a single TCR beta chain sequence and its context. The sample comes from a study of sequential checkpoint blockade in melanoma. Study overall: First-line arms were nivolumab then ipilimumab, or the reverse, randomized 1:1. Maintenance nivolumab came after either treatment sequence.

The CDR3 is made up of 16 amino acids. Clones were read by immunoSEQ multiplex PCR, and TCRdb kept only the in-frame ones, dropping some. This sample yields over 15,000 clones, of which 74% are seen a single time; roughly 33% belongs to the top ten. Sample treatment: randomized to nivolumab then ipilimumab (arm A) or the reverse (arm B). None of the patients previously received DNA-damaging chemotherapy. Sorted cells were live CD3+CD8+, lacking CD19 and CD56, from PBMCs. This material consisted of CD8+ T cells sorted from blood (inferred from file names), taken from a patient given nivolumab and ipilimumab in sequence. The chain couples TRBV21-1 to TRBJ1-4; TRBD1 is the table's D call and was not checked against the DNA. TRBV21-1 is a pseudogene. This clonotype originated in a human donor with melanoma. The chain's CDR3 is CATQGPLQSNMEKLFF. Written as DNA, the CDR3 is TGTGCCACTCAGGGGCCCCTTCAGAGTAACATGGAAAAACTGTTTTTT.